The 24 T cell receptor beta chains presented below share a single source sample, sequenced in a study of T-cell memory formation after mild COVID-19. TCRdb analysed the 5' RACE reads with MiXCR anew, one entry per CDR3 protein. Among fewer than 650,000 distinct CDR3 sequences, about 20% were seen once, and the ten largest hold roughly 8.3%. The specimen was PBMCs or a T cell subset sorted from them (not recorded which). These receptors originate from an adult woman who had mild COVID-19 (a few samples of this study predate the infection). Cell type and time point are not known.

This clonotype was counted between two and nine times. The J gene is TRBJ1-1, the V gene TRBV7-8; D may be TRBD1 (5 bases). The CDR3 extends over 14 amino acids. In germline, CDR1 is SGHVS, CDR2 FQNEAQ. V lost 1 base, J lost 8 bases, and 14 bases lay in between. The CDR3 reads CASSLVDRGSEAFF. The CDR3 DNA sequence: TGTGCCAGCAGCTTAGTAGATCGGGGCAGCGAAGCTTTCTTT.

V is TRBV25-1 and J is TRBJ1-2, with D tentatively TRBD1 (6 bases). The CDR3 runs to 14 residues. CDR1 and CDR2 from the germline V gene are MGHDK and SYGVNS. Trimming took 6 bases from V and 3 from J, leaving 14 bases between them. CDR3 region: CASSGGGRDYGYTF. CDR3 nucleotides: TGTGCCAGCAGCGGTGGGGGCAGGGACTATGGCTACACCTTC.

V is TRBV5-1 and J is TRBJ1-3; no firm D call. The CDR3 sequence is 13 residues long. The ends were cut back, 0 bases at V and 2 bases at J, with 3 bases in the middle. Germline V lookup: CDR1 SGHRS, CDR2 YFSETQ. In nucleotides, the CDR3 is TGCGCCAGCAGCTTGGATCCTGGAAACACCATATATTTT. Translation: CASSLDPGNTIYF.

The chain carries TRBV24-1 and TRBJ1-5; 10 nucleotides match TRBD1. Germline CDR1 KGHDR, CDR2 SFDVKD. The CDR3 contains 16 residues. V shed 3 bases and J 4 bases; nucleotides not matched to a gene: 5. CDR3 region: CATSDPGQGGNQPQHF. DNA of the CDR3: TGTGCCACCAGTGATCCCGGACAGGGGGGAAATCAGCCCCAGCATTTT.

The J gene is TRBJ1-2, the V gene TRBV7-9; no firm D call. Deletions cut 5 bases from V and 4 bases from J, with 5 bases between. The germline V gene has CDR1 SEHNR and CDR2 FQNEAQ (reference sequence). The CDR3 is made up of 11 amino acids. CDR3 bases: TGTGCCAGCAGCATCGCCTATGGCTACACCTTC. It translates to CASSIAYGYTF.

This clonotype was recorded a few times. The chain links TRBV9 to TRBJ2-6; TRBD2 is a possible D gene (5 bases). The length of the CDR3 is 16 residues. Germline V gives CDR1 SGDLS, CDR2 YYNGEE. Trimming left V 4 bases short and J 0 bases short, with 11 bases between. The CDR3 coding sequence is TGTGCCAGCAGCTTAGGACTGCACTCTGGGGCCAACGTCCTGACTTTC. Its protein is CASSLGLHSGANVLTF.

This clonotype was counted between two and nine times. This rearrangement joins TRBV7-2 to TRBJ2-5; D tentatively reads TRBD1 or TRBD2 (5 bases each). CDR3 size: 16 residues. In germline, CDR1 is SGHTA, CDR2 FQGNSA. V was trimmed by 3 bases and J by 4 bases, leaving 18 bases between them. The CDR3 is CASSFPPGGQGETQYF. The CDR3 coding sequence is TGTGCCAGCAGCTTCCCGCCCGGCGGGCAGGGAGAGACCCAGTACTTC.

The rearrangement uses TRBV5-1 and TRBJ1-2; possible D gene TRBD1, 5 bases. Trimming took off 0 bases at V and 5 bases at J, with 11 bases between the two ends. Germline V gene lookup returns CDR1 SGHRS and CDR2 YFSETQ. This CDR3 has 14 amino acids. The CDR3 region is CASSLVREPYGYTF. The CDR3 DNA reads TGCGCCAGCAGCTTGGTCAGGGAACCTTATGGCTACACCTTC. The full variable domain, in which reference TRBV5-1 and TRBJ1-2 provide the parts outside the CDR3, is KAGVTQTPRYLIKTRGQQVTLSCSPISGHRSVSWYQQTPGQGLQFLFEYFSETQRNKGNFPGRFSGRQFSNSRSEMNVSTLELGDSALYLCASSLVREPYGYTFGSGTRLTVV.

The chain employs TRBV5-6 and TRBJ1-1, with 11 bases identical to TRBD1. Germline loops: CDR1 SGHDT, CDR2 YYEEEE. This CDR3 is built from 18 residues. V gave up 5 bases and J gave up 1 base; unmatched junction bases: 13. DNA for the CDR3: TGTGCCAGCAGTCCGTGGACAGGGGGCTTTGGGGAGAACACTGAAGCTTTCTTT. Residues: CASSPWTGGFGENTEAFF.

This clonotype was detected a few times. The J gene is TRBJ2-5, the V gene TRBV6-2 or TRBV6-3, with a tentative D call TRBD2 (5 bases). This CDR3 has 19 residues. Germline loops: CDR1 MNHEY, CDR2 SVGEGT. V shed 6 bases and J shed 1 base, with 27 bases lying between them. This CDR3 reads CASSRPKGASTDSQETQYF. CDR3 bases: TGTGCCAGCAGCCGTCCGAAGGGAGCCTCTACCGACTCCCAAGAGACCCAGTACTTC.

J is TRBJ2-2 and V is TRBV7-9, with a possible D match to TRBD2 (6 bases). The V gene's germline CDR1 is SEHNR and CDR2 FQNEAQ (reference sequence). The CDR3 totals 16 residues. Trimming left V 5 bases short and J 4 bases short, with 17 bases between. The CDR3 region has the DNA TGTGCCAGCAGCATTAACTTCGCGGGGATCACCGGGGAGCTGTTTTTT. Translation gives CASSINFAGITGELFF.

The V call is TRBV10-3, the J call TRBJ2-5, with 7 bases identical to TRBD1. The CDR3 length is 14 residues. CDR1 and CDR2 (germline): ENHRY, SYGVKD. The V gene end was trimmed by 6 bases and the J gene end by 2 bases; junction bases not matched to a gene: 6. The CDR3 sequence is CAISPGQAQETQYF. CDR3 sequence (DNA): TGTGCCATCAGCCCAGGACAGGCTCAAGAGACCCAGTACTTC.

V is TRBV12-3 or TRBV12-4 and J is TRBJ1-2, with D maybe TRBD1 (6 bases). The CDR3 is 14 residues long. V was pared by 3 bases and J by 2 bases, with 10 bases between. CDR3 loop: CASSFHGQNYGYTF. For the CDR3, the DNA is TGTGCCAGCAGTTTCCACGGACAGAACTATGGCTACACCTTC.

This clonotype is a singleton in its sample. The chain links TRBV2 to TRBJ1-1; maybe TRBD1 (6 bases). Germline V gene sequence: CDR1 SNHLY, CDR2 FYNNEI. The CDR3 has 15 residues. V dropped 2 bases and J dropped 0 bases, with 10 bases sitting between them. The CDR3 region has the DNA TGTGCCAGCAGTGAACAGGGGCCCATGAACACTGAAGCTTTCTTT. It encodes CASSEQGPMNTEAFF. Based on the CDR3 plus reference TRBV2 and TRBJ1-1, the full variable domain is EPEVTQTPSHQVTQMGQEVILRCVPISNHLYFYWYRQILGQKVEFLVSFYNNEISEKSEIFDDQFSVERPDGSNFTLKIRSTKLEDSAMYFCASSEQGPMNTEAFFGQGTRLTVV.

The chain joins TRBV30 to TRBJ2-1, with D possibly being TRBD1 (6 bases). V lost 5 bases and J lost 2, with 7 bases in between. This CDR3 has 12 residues. CDR1 is GTSNPN, CDR2 SVGIG, per germline (reference sequence). The CDR3: CAWGGAYNEQFF. CDR3 bases: TGTGCCTGGGGGGGCGCCTACAATGAGCAGTTCTTC.

This clonotype showed up just a few times. The chain combines TRBV7-9 with TRBJ1-3, with 7 bases matching TRBD1. CDR3 length: 16 residues. V lost 4 bases, J lost 8 bases, and 14 bases stayed unmatched. Germline V gives CDR1 SEHNR, CDR2 FQNEAQ (reference sequence). CDR3 DNA: TGTGCCAGCAGCTCGAGGGACAGATGGATGGTCCACACCATATATTTT. It translates to CASSSRDRWMVHTIYF.

The chain uses TRBV5-1 and TRBJ2-7; D might be TRBD2 (6 bases). V lost 4 bases and J 0 bases, leaving 17 bases between the germline ends. This CDR3 spans 16 amino acids. Germline CDR1 reads SGHRS; CDR2 reads YFSETQ. This CDR3 reads CASSPTRIQTSYEQYF. The CDR3 region has the DNA TGCGCCAGCAGCCCGACTAGAATCCAAACCTCCTACGAGCAGTACTTC.

This clonotype was counted only a few times. J is TRBJ2-2 and V is TRBV9; D not certain. Germline CDR1 reads SGDLS; CDR2 reads YYNGEE. V dropped 0 bases and J dropped 5 bases, with 8 bases sitting between them. The CDR3 covers 14 residues. The CDR3 bases are TGTGCCAGCAGCGTAGGGGTAGAAACCGGGGAGCTGTTTTTT. This gives the protein CASSVGVETGELFF. Combining the CDR3 with reference TRBV9 and TRBJ2-2 gives the whole variable domain DSGVTQTPKHLITATGQRVTLRCSPRSGDLSVYWYQQSLDQGLQFLIQYYNGEERAKGNILERFSAQQFPDLHSELNLSSLELGDSALYFCASSVGVETGELFFGEGSRLTVL.

This clonotype was counted only a few times. The chain couples TRBV7-3 to TRBJ2-3; TRBD2 matches at 11 bases. The CDR3 is 17 amino acids. Germline-derived CDR1 and CDR2 are SGHTA and FQGTGA. The ends lost 5 bases at V and 4 bases at J; junction bases unmatched: 11. In DNA form, the CDR3 reads TGTGCCAGCAGCCCCCTAACTAGCGGGGGTGGGGCAGATACGCAGTATTTT. Amino acid sequence: CASSPLTSGGGADTQYF. The full variable domain, with the rest looked up from reference TRBV7-3 and TRBJ2-3, is GAGVSQTPSNKVTEKGKYVELRCDPISGHTALYWYRQSLGQGPEFLIYFQGTGAADDSGLPNDRFFAVRPEGSVSTLKIQRTERGDSAVYLCASSPLTSGGGADTQYFGPGTRLTVL.

The DNA of the CDR3 is TGTGCCATCAGTGAGGGGATTAACTATGGCTACACCTTC. Translated, it gives CAISEGINYGYTF. This sequence joins TRBV10-3 and TRBJ1-2, with unresolved D. Germline CDR1 reads ENHRY; CDR2 reads SYGVKD. The V gene lost 2 bases and the J gene lost 1 base, with 5 bases spanning the gap. This CDR3 spans 13 amino acids.

This clonotype was seen only a few times. This chain links TRBV25-1 with TRBJ2-1; 7 nucleotides line up with TRBD2. The CDR3 extends over 15 amino acids. Trimming cost V 7 bases and J 4 bases; bases outside gene matches: 10. CDR1 and CDR2 from the germline V gene are MGHDK and SYGVNS. CDR3 region: CASISDYSGYNEQFF. The CDR3 DNA reads TGTGCCAGCATTTCCGATTATAGCGGGTACAATGAGCAGTTCTTC.

This clonotype was counted ten times or more. The rearrangement links TRBV5-6 to TRBJ2-2, with D unclear. V was pared by 5 bases and J by 3 bases, with 5 bases between. The CDR3 is 12 amino acids. Looked up from germline, CDR1 is SGHDT and CDR2 is YYEEEE. CDR3 in amino acids: CASSWDTGELFF. Here the CDR3 DNA reads TGTGCCAGCAGTTGGGACACCGGGGAGCTGTTTTTT.

This clonotype has only a few counts. The chain joins TRBV29-1 to TRBJ2-5; 7 nucleotides agree with TRBD1. Germline V lookup: CDR1 SQVTM, CDR2 ANQGSEA. CDR3 length: 14 residues. The junction had 6 bases not matched to a gene; V was cut back by 0 bases and J by 5 bases. The CDR3 protein is CSVEEEGQVETQYF. In DNA, the CDR3 is TGCAGCGTTGAAGAGGAAGGACAGGTCGAGACCCAGTACTTC.

The rearrangement joins TRBV12-3 or TRBV12-4 to TRBJ2-1; TRBD1 matches at 8 bases. Trimming took 4 bases from V and 9 from J; bases not matched to a gene: 2. The CDR3 runs to 12 residues. The CDR3 protein is CASSSTGGEQFF. CDR3 DNA sequence: TGTGCCAGCAGTTCAACAGGGGGTGAGCAGTTCTTC.